One sample yielded the 25 T cell receptor beta chains listed below, sequenced in a study of T cell responses to AZD1222 COVID-19 vaccine. Libraries were prepared by immunoSEQ multiplex PCR; TCRdb keeps only in-frame clonotypes and omits some of them. This sample carries some 170,000 clones, roughly nine tenths of them seen once, and the ten largest clones take 1.5% to 2%. This material consisted of peripheral blood, taken on day 0 of AZD1222 vaccination. These receptors all come from an adult in good health.

This chain joins TRBV28 and TRBJ1-4, with D possibly TRBD1 on 5 matching bases. The germline CDR1 and CDR2 sequences are MDHEN and SYDVKM. V shed 7 bases and J shed 7 bases, with 16 bases lying between them. This CDR3 contains 14 residues. CDR3 sequence (DNA): TGTGCCAGCAACCCCGGGACGTTGGGTGAAAAACTGTTTTTT. Protein sequence: CASNPGTLGEKLFF. Full variable domain (outside the CDR3, taken from reference TRBV28 and TRBJ1-4): DVKVTQSSRYLVKRTGEKVFLECVQDMDHENMFWYRQDPGLGLRLIYFSYDVKMKEKGDIPEGYSVSREKKERFSLILESASTNQTSMYLCASNPGTLGEKLFFGSGTQLSVL.

This sequence joins TRBV28 and TRBJ2-5, with 8 nucleotides matching TRBD2. The J segment lost 1 base and the V segment lost 2 bases, leaving 3 bases of the junction unmatched. CDR1 is MDHEN, CDR2 SYDVKM, per germline. This CDR3 comprises 15 residues. CDR3 in amino acids: CASSLSGGPQETQYF. The DNA for the CDR3 is TGTGCCAGCAGTTTAAGCGGGGGCCCCCAAGAGACCCAGTACTTC.

The chain is built from TRBV6-4 and TRBJ2-1; D gene ambiguous. Trimming shortened V by 3 bases and J by 7 bases, and 10 bases separated the two germline ends. Germline V gene sequence: CDR1 MRHNA, CDR2 SNTAGT. The CDR3 extends over 13 amino acids. CDR3 loop: CASSEIRGNEQFF. CDR3 DNA sequence: TGTGCCAGCAGTGAGATTAGAGGAAATGAGCAGTTCTTC.

V and J are TRBV14 and TRBJ2-5; 9 nucleotides line up with TRBD2. This CDR3 contains 17 residues. V was pared by 0 bases and J by 2 bases, with 7 bases of the junction left unmatched. The germline gives CDR1 SGHDN, CDR2 FVKESK. The CDR3 reads CASSQDPSLAGQETQYF. Written as DNA, the CDR3 is TGTGCCAGCAGCCAAGACCCCTCCCTAGCGGGACAAGAGACCCAGTACTTC.

This clone was counted a few times. This CDR3 is CASSYSPDGYGYTF. CDR3 DNA: TGTGCCAGCAGTTACTCCCCGGACGGTTATGGCTACACCTTC. The chain carries TRBV6-5 and TRBJ1-2, with unresolved D. The CDR3 consists of 14 residues. Germline values: CDR1 MNHEY, CDR2 SVGAGI. Trimming cost V 0 bases and J 5 bases, with 10 bases left between them.

The chain employs TRBV28 and TRBJ2-2; no reliable D call. Deletions cut 6 bases from V and 7 bases from J, with 15 bases between. The CDR3 contains 14 residues. Germline CDR1 reads MDHEN; CDR2 reads SYDVKM. The CDR3 nucleotides are TGTGCCAGCAGCCTTTCACAATTGCGCGGGGAGCTGTTTTTT. This sequence encodes CASSLSQLRGELFF.

The chain recombines TRBV18 with TRBJ1-1; 8 bases fit TRBD1. CDR3 length equals 15 residues. Germline trimming cut 3 bases from V and 4 bases from J; bases unmatched to any gene: 7. Germline V gene sequence: CDR1 KGHSH, CDR2 LQKENI. The CDR3 DNA follows: TGTGCCAGCTCACCGTCTCGACAGGGGAGCACTGAAGCTTTCTTT. It is translated as CASSPSRQGSTEAFF.

The CDR3 DNA is TGTGCCAGCAGTTTTACGGCAGGGGGCCCACTGGGACTAGCGGGGAGCTACGAGCAGTACTTC. Translating it yields CASSFTAGGPLGLAGSYEQYF. This sequence joins TRBV28 and TRBJ2-7, with 13 bases fitting TRBD2. This CDR3 region has 21 residues. Germline V gene lookup returns CDR1 MDHEN and CDR2 SYDVKM. With 3 bases clipped from V and 3 bases from J, the junction kept 20 bases outside the gene matches.

This clone was seen a single time. V usage is TRBV28 and J usage is TRBJ2-1, with D tentatively TRBD1 (6 bases). Trimming removed 3 bases at V and 10 bases at J, with 19 bases between. This CDR3 is 15 amino acids long. Germline assignment: CDR1 MDHEN and CDR2 SYDVKM. CDR3 amino acids: CASSFRASLGGEQFF. Written as DNA, the CDR3 is TGTGCCAGCAGTTTCCGGGCTAGCCTAGGGGGAGAGCAGTTCTTC.

The V and J genes are TRBV28 and TRBJ1-2; D might be TRBD1 (6 bases). The CDR3 spans 13 residues. Trimming pared 2 bases from V and 7 bases from J, leaving 11 bases between. Germline assignment: CDR1 MDHEN and CDR2 SYDVKM. CDR3 coding DNA: TGTGCCAGCAGTTTACAGGGGTCGCGTGGCTACACCTTC. Protein product: CASSLQGSRGYTF.

This clone was found a few times. This chain joins TRBV9 and TRBJ1-1; D ambiguous. V shed 0 bases and J shed 4 bases, with 7 bases lying between them. The CDR3 totals 13 residues. Germline V lookup: CDR1 SGDLS, CDR2 YYNGEE. The DNA of the CDR3 is TGTGCCAGCAGCGTAGCGCTAGGCACTGAAGCTTTCTTT. Translation gives CASSVALGTEAFF.

This chain links TRBV29-1 with TRBJ2-5, with 9 nucleotides matching TRBD2. V was clipped by 7 bases and J by 4 bases; unmatched bases: 7. This CDR3 region has 13 residues. The V gene's germline CDR1 is SQVTM and CDR2 ANQGSEA. The CDR3, as DNA: TGCAGCGACTTAGCGGGAGCGGGAGAGACCCAGTACTTC. This translates into CSDLAGAGETQYF.

The rearrangement joins TRBV5-8 to TRBJ2-2; D gene uncertain. Trimming took 2 bases from V and 6 from J, leaving 14 bases between them. This CDR3 is 15 amino acids long. CDR1 is SGHTS, CDR2 YDEGEE, per germline. The CDR3 reads CASSFNPNLPGELFF. The DNA of the CDR3 is TGTGCCAGCAGCTTTAATCCGAATCTCCCCGGGGAGCTGTTTTTT.

V and J are TRBV25-1 and TRBJ2-2; D unresolved. V lost 4 bases, J lost 3 bases, and 6 bases lay in between. The germline gives CDR1 MGHDK, CDR2 SYGVNS. This CDR3 comprises 13 residues. The CDR3: CASSVHYTGELFF. CDR3 sequence (DNA): TGTGCCAGCAGTGTTCACTACACCGGGGAGCTGTTTTTT.

V and J are TRBV9 and TRBJ2-6, with D perhaps matching TRBD2 (5 bases). Per the germline V gene, CDR1 is SGDLS and CDR2 is YYNGEE. Trimming removed 2 bases at V and 0 bases at J, with 12 bases between. The CDR3 spans 17 residues. CDR3 region: CASSVTTRPSGANVLTF. Written as DNA, the CDR3 is TGTGCCAGCAGCGTGACTACTCGCCCCTCTGGGGCCAACGTCCTGACTTTC.

V and J are TRBV7-8 and TRBJ2-2, with TRBD2 as a possible D gene (7 bases). V dropped 5 bases and J dropped 6 bases, with 25 bases sitting between them. The CDR3 consists of 18 residues. Germline V gene lookup returns CDR1 SGHVS and CDR2 FQNEAQ. In nucleotides, the CDR3 is TGTGCCAGCAGCCCCCGCGGGGGAGGGGGAGCGTTTTCCGGGGAGCTGTTTTTT. Translated: CASSPRGGGGAFSGELFF.

The rearrangement joins TRBV9 to TRBJ2-2; the D call may be TRBD1 or TRBD2 (6 bases each). CDR1 and CDR2 from the germline V gene are SGDLS and YYNGEE. The CDR3 has 15 amino acids. V was shortened by 4 bases and J by 7 bases, with 17 bases between the two germline ends. Here the CDR3 DNA reads TGTGCCAGCAGCCCGCGGAAGGGGGGCAACGGGGAGCTGTTTTTT. As protein: CASSPRKGGNGELFF.

The rearrangement links TRBV7-9 to TRBJ1-2, with TRBD1 as a possible D gene (6 bases). The CDR3 has 13 residues. V lost 1 base and J 3 bases, leaving 6 bases between the germline ends. The germline V gene encodes CDR1 SEHNR and CDR2 FQNEAQ (reference sequence). CDR3 DNA sequence: TGTGCCAGCAGCTTAGGACAGGACTATGGCTACACCTTC. Its protein product is CASSLGQDYGYTF.

The chain combines TRBV6-5 with TRBJ1-6, with D maybe TRBD1 (6 bases). The germline V gene encodes CDR1 MNHEY and CDR2 SVGAGI. The CDR3 consists of 12 residues. Trimming pared 8 bases from V and 7 bases from J, leaving 9 bases between. The CDR3 region is CASAQGNSPLHF. The CDR3 DNA reads as TGTGCCAGCGCACAGGGAAATTCACCCCTCCACTTT.

V is TRBV5-8 and J is TRBJ2-1, with TRBD1 identical over 7 bases. With 4 bases clipped from V and 3 bases from J, the junction kept 1 base outside the gene matches. Germline loops: CDR1 SGHTS, CDR2 YDEGEE. The CDR3 contains 13 residues. The CDR3 spells CASSRDSYNEQFF. The DNA of the CDR3 is TGTGCCAGCAGCCGGGACAGCTACAATGAGCAGTTCTTC.

This clone came up a few times. This sample also contains other DNA sequences that code for the same CDR3. The chain joins TRBV7-2 to TRBJ1-5; D gene unclear. Trimming shortened V by 1 base and J by 0 bases, and 7 bases separated the two germline ends. The CDR3 contains 15 residues. CDR1 is SGHTA and CDR2 is FQGNSA in the germline V gene. CDR3 protein: CASSLVADSNQPQHF. CDR3 bases: TGTGCCAGCAGCTTAGTCGCAGATAGCAATCAGCCCCAGCATTTT.

The chain carries TRBV6-6 and TRBJ1-6; no clear D. The CDR3 has 11 amino acids. Trimming left V 6 bases short and J 13 bases short, with 10 bases between. Germline values: CDR1 MNHNY, CDR2 SVGAGI (reference sequence). In DNA form, the CDR3 reads TGTGCCAGCAGAAACTTGGTGCCCCTCCACTTT. Translating gives CASRNLVPLHF.

V and J are TRBV3-1 (or the pseudogene TRBV3-2) and TRBJ2-2; 14 bases agree with TRBD2. The germline CDR1 and CDR2 sequences are LGHDT and YNNKEL (reference sequence). Trimming removed 4 bases from V and 7 bases from J; junction bases left unmatched: 8. This CDR3 is 17 amino acids long. The CDR3 sequence: CASSPRLAGGRVGELFF. CDR3 nucleotide sequence: TGTGCCAGCAGCCCAAGACTAGCGGGAGGGAGAGTCGGGGAGCTGTTTTTT.

J is TRBJ2-1 and V is TRBV18; D gene unclear. Germline V gene sequence: CDR1 KGHSH, CDR2 LQKENI. The germline V and J ends were trimmed by 6 bases and 0 bases, with 6 bases remaining between them. This CDR3 contains 13 residues. The CDR3 loop reads CASSLASYNEQFF. Written as DNA, the CDR3 is TGTGCCAGCTCCCTCGCCTCCTACAATGAGCAGTTCTTC.

CDR3 sequence reads: CASSWGDQPQHF. In DNA form, the CDR3 reads TGTGCCAGCAGTTGGGGGGATCAGCCCCAGCATTTT. The chain has TRBV28 and TRBJ1-5; possible D gene TRBD1, 5 bases. The CDR3 has 12 residues. V lost 4 bases, J lost 5 bases, and 6 bases lay in between. Germline CDR1 is MDHEN and CDR2 is SYDVKM.